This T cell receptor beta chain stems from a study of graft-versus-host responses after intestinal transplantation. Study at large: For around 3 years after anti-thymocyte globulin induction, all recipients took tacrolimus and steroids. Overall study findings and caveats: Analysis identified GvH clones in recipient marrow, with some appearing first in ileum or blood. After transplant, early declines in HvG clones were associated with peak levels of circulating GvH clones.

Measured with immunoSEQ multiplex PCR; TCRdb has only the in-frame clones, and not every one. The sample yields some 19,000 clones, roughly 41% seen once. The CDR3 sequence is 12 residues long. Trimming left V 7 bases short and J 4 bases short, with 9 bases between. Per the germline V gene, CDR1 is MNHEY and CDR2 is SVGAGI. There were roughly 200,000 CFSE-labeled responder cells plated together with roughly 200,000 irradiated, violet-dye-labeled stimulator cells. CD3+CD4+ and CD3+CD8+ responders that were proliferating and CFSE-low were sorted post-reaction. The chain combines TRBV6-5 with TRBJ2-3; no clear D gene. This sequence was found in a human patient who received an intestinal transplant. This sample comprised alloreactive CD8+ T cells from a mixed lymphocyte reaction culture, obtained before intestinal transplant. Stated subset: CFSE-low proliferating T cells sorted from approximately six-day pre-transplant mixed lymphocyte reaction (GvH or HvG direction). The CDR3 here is CASKHTADTQYF. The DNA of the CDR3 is TGTGCCAGCAAGCACACCGCAGATACGCAGTATTTT.